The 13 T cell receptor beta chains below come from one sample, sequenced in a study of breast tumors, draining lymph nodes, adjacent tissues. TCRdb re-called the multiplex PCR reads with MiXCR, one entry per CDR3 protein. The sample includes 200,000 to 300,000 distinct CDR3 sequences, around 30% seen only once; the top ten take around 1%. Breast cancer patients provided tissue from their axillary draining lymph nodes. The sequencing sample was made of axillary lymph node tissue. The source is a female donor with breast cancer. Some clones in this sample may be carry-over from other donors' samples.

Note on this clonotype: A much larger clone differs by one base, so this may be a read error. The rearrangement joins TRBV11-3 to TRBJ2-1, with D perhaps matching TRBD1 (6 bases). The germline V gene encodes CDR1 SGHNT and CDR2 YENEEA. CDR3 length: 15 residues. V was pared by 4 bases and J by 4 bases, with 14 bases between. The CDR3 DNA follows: TGTGCCAGCAGCTCAGCTGGACAGCAGTACAATGAGCAGTTCTTC. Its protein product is CASSSAGQQYNEQFF.

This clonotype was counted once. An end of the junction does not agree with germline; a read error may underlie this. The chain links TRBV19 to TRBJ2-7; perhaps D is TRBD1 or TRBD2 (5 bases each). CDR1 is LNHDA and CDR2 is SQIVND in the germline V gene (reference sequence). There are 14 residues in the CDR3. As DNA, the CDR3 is TGTGCCACCTTAAAAACGGGGACGGATACGGGCCAGACTTTC. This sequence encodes CATLKTGTDTGQTF.

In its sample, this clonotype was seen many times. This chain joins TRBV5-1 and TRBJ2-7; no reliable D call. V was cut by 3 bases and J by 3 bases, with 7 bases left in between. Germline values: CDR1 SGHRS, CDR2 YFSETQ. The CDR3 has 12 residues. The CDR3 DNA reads TGCGCCAGCAGCTCGTCCTTCTACGAGCAGTACTTC. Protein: CASSSSFYEQYF.

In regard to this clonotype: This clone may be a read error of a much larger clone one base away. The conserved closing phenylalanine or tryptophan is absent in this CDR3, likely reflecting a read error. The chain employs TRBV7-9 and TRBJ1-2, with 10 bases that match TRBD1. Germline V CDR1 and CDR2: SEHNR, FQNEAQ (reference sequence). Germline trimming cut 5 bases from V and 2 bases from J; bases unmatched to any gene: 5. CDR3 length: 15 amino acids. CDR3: CASSPRQGANYGYTL. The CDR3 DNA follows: TGTGCCAGCAGCCCCCGACAGGGGGCGAACTATGGCTACACCCTC.

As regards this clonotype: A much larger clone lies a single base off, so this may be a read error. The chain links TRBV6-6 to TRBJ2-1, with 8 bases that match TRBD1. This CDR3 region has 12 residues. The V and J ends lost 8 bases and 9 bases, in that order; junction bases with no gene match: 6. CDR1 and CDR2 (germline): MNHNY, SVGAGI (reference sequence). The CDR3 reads CASHGQGSEQFF. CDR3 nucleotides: TGTGCCAGCCACGGACAGGGAAGTGAGCAGTTCTTC.

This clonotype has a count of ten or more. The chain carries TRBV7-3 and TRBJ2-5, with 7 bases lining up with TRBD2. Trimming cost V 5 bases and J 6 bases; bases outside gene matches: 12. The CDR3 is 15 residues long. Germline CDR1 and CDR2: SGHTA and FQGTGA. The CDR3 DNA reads TGTGCCAGCAGCCCCCTGGGGGGGGACGGGAAGACCCAGTACTTC. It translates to CASSPLGGDGKTQYF.

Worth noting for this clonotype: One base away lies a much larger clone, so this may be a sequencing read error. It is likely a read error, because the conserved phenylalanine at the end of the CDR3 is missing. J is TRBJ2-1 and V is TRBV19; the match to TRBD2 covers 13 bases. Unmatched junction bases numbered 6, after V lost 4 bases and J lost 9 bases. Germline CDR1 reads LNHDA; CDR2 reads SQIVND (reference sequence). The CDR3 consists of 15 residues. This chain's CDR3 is CASSKPGLAGFEQFL. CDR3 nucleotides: TGTGCCAGTAGTAAGCCGGGACTAGCGGGGTTTGAGCAGTTCCTC.

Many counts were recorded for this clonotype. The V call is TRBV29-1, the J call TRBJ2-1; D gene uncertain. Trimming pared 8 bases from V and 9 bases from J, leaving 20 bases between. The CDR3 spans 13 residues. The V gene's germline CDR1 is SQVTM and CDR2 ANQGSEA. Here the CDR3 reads CSSAVGDPGEQFF. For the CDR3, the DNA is TGCAGCTCCGCGGTTGGGGATCCGGGTGAGCAGTTCTTC.

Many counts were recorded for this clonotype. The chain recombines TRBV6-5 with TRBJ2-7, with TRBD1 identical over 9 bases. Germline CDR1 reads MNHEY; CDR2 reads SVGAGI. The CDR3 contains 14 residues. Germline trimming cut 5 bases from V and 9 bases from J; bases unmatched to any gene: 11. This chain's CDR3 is CASSVPGQGVVQYF. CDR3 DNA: TGTGCCAGCAGTGTTCCGGGACAGGGCGTAGTGCAGTACTTC.

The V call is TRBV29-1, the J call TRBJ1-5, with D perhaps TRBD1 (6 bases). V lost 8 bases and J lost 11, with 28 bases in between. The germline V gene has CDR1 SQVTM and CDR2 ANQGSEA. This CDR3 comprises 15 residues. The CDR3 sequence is CSLLTVGQCLETQHF. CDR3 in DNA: TGCAGCCTTCTAACGGTAGGACAGTGTTTAGAGACCCAGCATTTT. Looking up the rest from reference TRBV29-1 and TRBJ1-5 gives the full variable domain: SAVISQKPSRDICQRGTSLTIQCQVDSQVTMMFWYRQQPGQSLTLIATANQGSEATYESGFVIDKFPISRPNLTFSTLTVSNMSPEDSSIYLCSLLTVGQCLETQHFGDGTRLSIL.

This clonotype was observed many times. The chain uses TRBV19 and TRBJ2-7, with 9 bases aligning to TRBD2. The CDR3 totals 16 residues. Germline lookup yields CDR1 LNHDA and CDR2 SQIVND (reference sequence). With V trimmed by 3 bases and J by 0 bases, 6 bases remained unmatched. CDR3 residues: CASSMRGGAISYEQYF. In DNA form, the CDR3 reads TGTGCCAGTAGTATGCGGGGGGGGGCCATCTCCTACGAGCAGTACTTC.

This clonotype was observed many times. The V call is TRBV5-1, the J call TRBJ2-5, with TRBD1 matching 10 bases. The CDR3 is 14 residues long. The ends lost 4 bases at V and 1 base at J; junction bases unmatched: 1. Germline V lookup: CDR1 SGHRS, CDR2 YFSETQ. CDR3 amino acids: CASSGTGVQETQYF. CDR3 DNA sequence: TGCGCCAGCAGCGGGACAGGGGTCCAAGAGACCCAGTACTTC.

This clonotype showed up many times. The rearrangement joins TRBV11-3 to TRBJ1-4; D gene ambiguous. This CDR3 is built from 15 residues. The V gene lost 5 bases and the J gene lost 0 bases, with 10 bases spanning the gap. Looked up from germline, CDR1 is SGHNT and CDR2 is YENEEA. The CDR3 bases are TGTGCCAGCAGCCGAGGACGAGCAACTAATGAAAAACTGTTTTTT. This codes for CASSRGRATNEKLFF.